These 27 T cell receptor beta chains share one sample of origin, sequenced in a study of blood T cell repertoires in COVID-19. TCRdb's copy holds only in-frame clones and misses some; the assay was immunoSEQ multiplex PCR. Among 200,000 to 250,000 clones, around 84% were seen once, and the ten largest hold about 6.6%. Specimen: PBMCs or T cells enriched from blood (not recorded which). These TCRs come from a woman between 40 and 55 years old who had recovered from COVID-19.

This clone was picked up a small number of times. This chain connects TRBV25-1 to TRBJ2-1; 10 nucleotides align to TRBD2. V was pared by 3 bases and J by 3 bases, with 5 bases of the junction left unmatched. Germline CDR1 MGHDK, CDR2 SYGVNS. This CDR3 has 16 amino acids. The CDR3 coding sequence is TGTGCCAGCAGTGAGGGTAGCGGGAGGCTCTACAATGAGCAGTTCTTC. Translating gives CASSEGSGRLYNEQFF.

This clone has just a few counts. The rearrangement links TRBV2 to TRBJ1-4; TRBD1 aligns across 9 bases. Germline V lookup: CDR1 SNHLY, CDR2 FYNNEI. The ends lost 5 bases at V and 0 bases at J; junction bases unmatched: 13. The CDR3 totals 19 residues. CDR3 loop: CASSWDRDHLISTNEKLFF. The CDR3 DNA follows: TGTGCCAGCAGTTGGGACAGGGACCACCTAATCTCAACTAATGAAAAACTGTTTTTT.

This chain connects TRBV3-1 (or the pseudogene TRBV3-2) to TRBJ2-1, with 9 bases fitting TRBD2. The ends lost 0 bases at V and 9 bases at J; junction bases unmatched: 9. This CDR3 has 16 amino acids. CDR1 and CDR2 (germline): LGHDT, YNNKEL (reference sequence). In DNA form, the CDR3 reads TGTGCCAGCAGCCAAGAGTTTTCTAGCGGGACTAGTGAGCAGTTCTTC. Its protein product is CASSQEFSSGTSEQFF.

The J gene is TRBJ2-3, the V gene TRBV5-1, with D possibly being TRBD2 (6 bases). Trimming left V 4 bases short and J 2 bases short, with 11 bases between. The CDR3 is made up of 14 amino acids. The germline gives CDR1 SGHRS, CDR2 YFSETQ. CDR3 in amino acids: CASSPSVYTDTQYF. CDR3 sequence (DNA): TGCGCCAGCAGCCCTAGCGTTTACACAGATACGCAGTATTTT.

The V gene is TRBV9, the J gene TRBJ2-2; D is unresolved. With 0 bases removed from V and 3 bases from J, the gap between germline ends came to 6 bases. The CDR3 length is 14 residues. The germline V gene has CDR1 SGDLS and CDR2 YYNGEE. The CDR3 region has the DNA TGTGCCAGCAGCGTAGTGTCCGACACCGGGGAGCTGTTTTTT. Translating it yields CASSVVSDTGELFF.

The chain is built from TRBV6-5 and TRBJ2-7; 11 bases are shared with TRBD1. Germline-derived CDR1 and CDR2 are MNHEY and SVGAGI. The CDR3 runs to 15 residues. The V gene end was trimmed by 6 bases and the J gene end by 5 bases; junction bases not matched to a gene: 9. The chain's CDR3 is CASSGKDRGQDEQYF. The CDR3 DNA follows: TGTGCCAGCAGCGGAAAGGACAGGGGGCAGGACGAGCAGTACTTC.

CDR3 bases: TGTGCCAGCAGTTTAGGGGGGCGCGGGAGCACTGAAGCTTTCTTT. This translates into CASSLGGRGSTEAFF. The rearrangement uses TRBV6-5 and TRBJ1-1; tentative D call: TRBD1 (6 bases). The CDR3 runs 15 residues. With 4 bases removed from V and 4 bases from J, the gap between germline ends came to 16 bases. Germline assignment: CDR1 MNHEY and CDR2 SVGAGI.

This clone was detected only once. This rearrangement joins TRBV7-2 to TRBJ2-3; 7 nucleotides line up with TRBD2. The CDR3 is 16 amino acids. CDR1 is SGHTA and CDR2 is FQGNSA in the germline V gene. V trimming: 1 base; J trimming: 0 bases; junction bases outside the gene matches: 4. The CDR3 region is CASSLGSGASTDTQYF. Written as DNA, the CDR3 is TGTGCCAGCAGCTTAGGGAGCGGGGCTAGCACAGATACGCAGTATTTT.

This clone turned up a few times. The CDR3 nucleotides read TGCGCCAGCAGCTTGGGACTAAAGGGTGAGCAGTTCTTC. Protein: CASSLGLKGEQFF. This rearrangement joins TRBV5-1 to TRBJ2-1; D is possibly TRBD2 (5 bases). In germline, CDR1 is SGHRS, CDR2 YFSETQ. With 0 bases removed from V and 9 bases from J, the gap between germline ends came to 10 bases. The CDR3 spans 13 residues.

The genes are TRBV29-1 and TRBJ2-5; 7 bases line up with TRBD2. V trimming: 1 base; J trimming: 5 bases; junction bases outside the gene matches: 10. This CDR3 has 15 amino acids. Germline-derived CDR1 and CDR2 are SQVTM and ANQGSEA. This CDR3 is CSVEGPSGTLETQYF. CDR3 bases: TGCAGCGTTGAAGGTCCTAGCGGTACCCTCGAGACCCAGTACTTC.

The J gene is TRBJ1-1, the V gene TRBV6-6; weak D call: TRBD1 (5 bases). CDR1 is MNHNY and CDR2 is SVGAGI in the germline V gene (reference sequence). V was pared by 6 bases and J by 1 base, with 12 bases between. The CDR3 is made up of 14 amino acids. CDR3 nucleotide sequence: TGTGCCAGCAGCAAACGTACAGGGAACACTGAAGCTTTCTTT. Translating gives CASSKRTGNTEAFF.

The V gene is TRBV5-5, the J gene TRBJ2-3, with 7 bases that match TRBD2. Trimming took 4 bases from V and 2 from J; bases not matched to a gene: 10. Looked up from germline, CDR1 is SGHKS and CDR2 is YYEKEE (reference sequence). The CDR3 is made up of 16 amino acids. The DNA of the CDR3 is TGTGCCAGCAGCCCCTGGTTGGGGGGGGACACAGATACGCAGTATTTT. Translation: CASSPWLGGDTDTQYF. Full variable domain (remainder filled in from reference TRBV5-5 and TRBJ2-3): DAGVTQSPTHLIKTRGQQVTLRCSPISGHKSVSWYQQVLGQGPQFIFQYYEKEERGRGNFPDRFSARQFPNYSSELNVNALLLGDSALYLCASSPWLGGDTDTQYFGPGTRLTVL.

The V gene is TRBV19, the J gene TRBJ2-3; TRBD2 is a possible D gene (6 bases). V was cut by 7 bases and J by 0 bases, with 11 bases left in between. Germline CDR1 reads LNHDA; CDR2 reads SQIVND (reference sequence). The CDR3 runs 14 residues. CDR3 DNA sequence: TGTGCCAGTAAACGGAGGGAAAGCACAGATACGCAGTATTTT. Its protein is CASKRRESTDTQYF.

This clone was counted only a few times. V and J are TRBV28 and TRBJ2-7; D is ambiguous. The CDR3 is 15 amino acids. V dropped 6 bases and J dropped 5 bases, with 20 bases sitting between them. Looked up from germline, CDR1 is MDHEN and CDR2 is SYDVKM. The CDR3 sequence is CASSLRPGHGDEQYV. The CDR3 DNA reads as TGTGCCAGCAGCCTTAGGCCGGGTCACGGAGACGAGCAGTACGTC.

The rearrangement uses TRBV7-3 and TRBJ2-3; 9 nucleotides match TRBD2. V lost 2 bases and J lost 5; bases outside the gene matches: 5. The length of the CDR3 is 15 residues. Per the germline V gene, CDR1 is SGHTA and CDR2 is FQGTGA. The CDR3 region is CASSLGGRAGDTQYF. In nucleotides, the CDR3 is TGTGCCAGCAGCTTAGGCGGGAGGGCCGGAGATACGCAGTATTTT.

The chain is built from TRBV5-4 and TRBJ1-2; 7 nucleotides agree with TRBD1. The CDR3 extends over 14 amino acids. Unmatched junction bases numbered 4, after V lost 3 bases and J lost 2 bases. The germline V gene encodes CDR1 SGHNT and CDR2 YYREEE (reference sequence). Here the CDR3 DNA reads TGTGCCAGCAGCTCCGGGACAGAGAACTATGGCTACACCTTC. Its translation is CASSSGTENYGYTF. Drawing the rest from reference TRBV5-4 and TRBJ1-2, the complete variable domain is ETGVTQSPTHLIKTRGQQVTLRCSSQSGHNTVSWYQQALGQGPQFIFQYYREEENGRGNFPPRFSGLQFPNYSSELNVNALELDDSALYLCASSSGTENYGYTFGSGTRLTVV.

This chain connects TRBV7-8 to TRBJ2-1; the D gene is possibly TRBD1 (5 bases). The germline V gene has CDR1 SGHVS and CDR2 FQNEAQ. The ends were cut back, 6 bases at V and 6 bases at J, with 9 bases in the middle. The CDR3 length is 12 residues. DNA for the CDR3: TGTGCCAGCAGGGGGCGCGGCAATGAGCAGTTCTTC. This gives the protein CASRGRGNEQFF.

This chain joins TRBV7-2 and TRBJ2-2; TRBD1 aligns across 7 bases. This CDR3 spans 14 amino acids. Germline V gene sequence: CDR1 SGHTA, CDR2 FQGNSA. V lost 2 bases, J lost 7 bases, and 4 bases stayed unmatched. The CDR3 bases are TGTGCCAGCAGCTTAAGAGGGGGCGGCGGGGAGCTGTTTTTT. This translates into CASSLRGGGGELFF.

J is TRBJ1-2 and V is TRBV28; 12 nucleotides agree with TRBD1. With V trimmed by 6 bases and J by 6 bases, 8 bases remained unmatched. The germline V gene encodes CDR1 MDHEN and CDR2 SYDVKM. The CDR3 is 15 residues long. For the CDR3, the DNA is TGTGCCAGCAGACCAACCGGGACAGGGGGCGATGGCTACACCTTC. Protein product: CASRPTGTGGDGYTF.

V is TRBV28 and J is TRBJ2-7; a possible D gene is TRBD1 (5 bases). The CDR3 sequence is 12 residues long. Germline loops: CDR1 MDHEN, CDR2 SYDVKM. V lost 2 bases to trimming and J lost 8 bases, with 10 bases between them. CDR3 in amino acids: CASSLVSDKQYF. DNA of the CDR3: TGTGCCAGCAGTTTAGTTTCGGACAAGCAGTACTTC.

The CDR3 coding sequence is TGTGCCAGCAGCCAACTAGCGAGCACAGATACGCAGTATTTT. This gives the protein CASSQLASTDTQYF. The chain couples TRBV14 to TRBJ2-3; perhaps TRBD2 as D (6 bases). In germline, CDR1 is SGHDN, CDR2 FVKESK. The length of the CDR3 is 14 residues. Trimming shortened V by 2 bases and J by 0 bases, and 6 bases separated the two germline ends.

This chain uses TRBV2 with TRBJ2-2, with D uncertain. The germline V gene encodes CDR1 SNHLY and CDR2 FYNNEI. Trimming removed 0 bases from V and 2 bases from J, with 10 bases in between. The CDR3 is made up of 16 amino acids. The CDR3 loop reads CASSEASIPNTGELFF. Written as DNA, the CDR3 is TGTGCCAGCAGTGAAGCGTCAATTCCAAACACCGGGGAGCTGTTTTTT.

This clone was recorded a few times. V and J are TRBV7-2 and TRBJ1-2; weak D call: TRBD1 (5 bases). Per germline, CDR1 SGHTA and CDR2 FQGNSA. CDR3 length: 14 amino acids. V was pared by 4 bases and J by 3 bases, with 12 bases between. The CDR3 spells CASSSGGPHYGYTF. The DNA for the CDR3 is TGTGCCAGCAGCTCCGGGGGACCTCACTATGGCTACACCTTC. Based on the CDR3 plus reference TRBV7-2 and TRBJ1-2, the full variable domain is GAGVSQSPSNKVTEKGKDVELRCDPISGHTALYWYRQSLGQGLEFLIYFQGNSAPDKSGLPSDRFSAERTGGSVSTLTIQRTQQEDSAVYLCASSSGGPHYGYTFGSGTRLTVV.

The V call is TRBV7-2, the J call TRBJ2-5; 9 bases fit TRBD1. Germline loops: CDR1 SGHTA, CDR2 FQGNSA. Trimming at V came to 5 bases and at J to 1 base, leaving 2 bases not matched to a gene. The CDR3 extends over 14 amino acids. The CDR3 region is CASSNRGLQETQYF. DNA for the CDR3: TGTGCCAGCAGCAACAGGGGGCTCCAAGAGACCCAGTACTTC.

This clone was picked up one time. V usage is TRBV19 and J usage is TRBJ2-2; possibly TRBD2 for D (6 bases). CDR1 LNHDA and CDR2 SQIVND come from the germline V gene (reference sequence). This CDR3 region has 13 residues. The V and J ends lost 7 bases and 5 bases respectively, with 11 bases between them. The CDR3 here is CASNGAGTGELFF. In DNA form, the CDR3 reads TGTGCCAGTAATGGTGCGGGAACCGGGGAGCTGTTTTTT.

Here the CDR3 DNA reads TGTGCCAGCAGTTACTCAGGTAGCGGGAGTAGGGGAGAGACCCAGTACTTC. Its translation: CASSYSGSGSRGETQYF. V usage is TRBV6-7 and J usage is TRBJ2-5; 9 bases map to TRBD2. TRBV6-7 carries the ORF label, with uncertain function. The CDR3 is 17 residues long. V lost 0 bases and J lost 4; bases outside the gene matches: 9.

This chain connects TRBV7-2 to TRBJ1-3; TRBD1 aligns across 7 bases. V trimming: 5 bases; J trimming: 2 bases; junction bases outside the gene matches: 3. CDR1 is SGHTA, CDR2 FQGNSA, per germline. There are 14 residues in the CDR3. CDR3 bases: TGTGCCAGCAGCCTTGACAGGGCTGGAAACACCATATATTTT. It translates to CASSLDRAGNTIYF.